Sequencing of this T cell receptor (beta chain) was carried out in a study of STAT3 mutations in large granular lymphocyte leukemia. Study-level results: Clonal expansion was inferred from other time points because no sample existed at each clone's first appearance. All newly emerging clones after therapy were STAT3 wild type. Every T-cell large granular lymphocyte leukemia patient had at least one immunodominant TCR beta clonotype. A small but highly pathogenic clone may have been missed. Variable sampling intervals and differing treatment regimens complicated linking therapy response to TCR clonal burden changes.

Of note for this clone: Its antigen is unidentified.

Profiling relied on immunoSEQ multiplex PCR, and the TCRdb table lists in-frame clones only, not all of them. The table includes over 3,500 clones, roughly 80% detected once. V was pared by 1 base and J by 0 bases, with 9 bases between. This CDR3 spans 15 amino acids. Germline CDR1 MGHRA, CDR2 YSYEKL. The sample taken for sequencing was peripheral blood mononuclear cells. The chain recombines TRBV4-1 with TRBJ1-2; D uncertain. The receptor comes from a man aged 40-49 years with T-cell large granular lymphocyte leukemia. Some clones in this sample may be carry-over from other donors' samples. CDR3 coding DNA: TGCGCCAGCAGCCAAGTTCCCGGGACTAACTATGGCTACACCTTC. Encoded protein: CASSQVPGTNYGYTF.